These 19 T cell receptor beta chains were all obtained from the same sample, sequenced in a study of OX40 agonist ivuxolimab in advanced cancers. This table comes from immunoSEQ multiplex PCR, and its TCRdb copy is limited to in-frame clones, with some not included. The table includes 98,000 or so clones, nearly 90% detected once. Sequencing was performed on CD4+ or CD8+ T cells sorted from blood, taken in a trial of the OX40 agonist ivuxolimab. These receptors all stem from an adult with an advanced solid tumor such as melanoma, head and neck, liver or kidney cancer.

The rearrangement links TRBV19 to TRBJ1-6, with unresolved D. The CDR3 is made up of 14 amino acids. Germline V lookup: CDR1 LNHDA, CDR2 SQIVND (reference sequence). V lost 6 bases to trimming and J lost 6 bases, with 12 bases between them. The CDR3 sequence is CASRYRQTNSPLHF. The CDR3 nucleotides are TGTGCCAGTAGGTACCGGCAGACTAATTCACCCCTCCACTTT.

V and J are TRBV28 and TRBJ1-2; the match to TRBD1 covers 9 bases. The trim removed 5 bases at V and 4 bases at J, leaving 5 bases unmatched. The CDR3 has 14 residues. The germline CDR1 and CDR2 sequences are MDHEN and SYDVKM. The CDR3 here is CASSPGQGIYGYTF. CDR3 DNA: TGTGCCAGCAGTCCGGGACAGGGAATCTATGGCTACACCTTC.

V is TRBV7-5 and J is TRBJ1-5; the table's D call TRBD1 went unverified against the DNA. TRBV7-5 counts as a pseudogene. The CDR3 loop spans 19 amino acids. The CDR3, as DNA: TGTGCCAGAAGCTTAGGCGACAGGGGAGGACCTGTAAACAATCAGCCCCAGCATTTT. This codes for CARSLGDRGGPVNNQPQHF.

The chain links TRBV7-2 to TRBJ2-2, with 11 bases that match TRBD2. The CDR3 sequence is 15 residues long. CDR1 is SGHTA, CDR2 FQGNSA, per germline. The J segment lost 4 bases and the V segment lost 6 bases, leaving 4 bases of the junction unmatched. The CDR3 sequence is CASRDSGRATGELFF. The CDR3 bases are TGTGCCAGCAGGGATAGCGGGAGGGCCACCGGGGAGCTGTTTTTT.

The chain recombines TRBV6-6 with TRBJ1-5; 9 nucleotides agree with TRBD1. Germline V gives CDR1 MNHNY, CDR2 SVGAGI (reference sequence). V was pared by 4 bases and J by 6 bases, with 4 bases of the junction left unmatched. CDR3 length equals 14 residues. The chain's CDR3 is CASSWDREAQPQHF. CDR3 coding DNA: TGTGCCAGCAGTTGGGACAGGGAAGCTCAGCCCCAGCATTTT.

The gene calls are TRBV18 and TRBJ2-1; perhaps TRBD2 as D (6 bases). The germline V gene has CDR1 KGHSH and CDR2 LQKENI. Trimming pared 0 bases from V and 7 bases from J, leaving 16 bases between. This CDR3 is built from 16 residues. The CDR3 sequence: CASSPPGRRARNEQFF. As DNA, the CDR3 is TGTGCCAGCTCACCACCTGGCAGGAGGGCCAGGAATGAGCAGTTCTTC.

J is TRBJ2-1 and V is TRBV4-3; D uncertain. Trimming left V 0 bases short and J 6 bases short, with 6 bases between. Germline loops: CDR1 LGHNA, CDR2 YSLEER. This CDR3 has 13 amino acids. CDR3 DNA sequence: TGCGCCAGCAGCCAAGATACAGCCAATGAGCAGTTCTTC. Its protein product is CASSQDTANEQFF.

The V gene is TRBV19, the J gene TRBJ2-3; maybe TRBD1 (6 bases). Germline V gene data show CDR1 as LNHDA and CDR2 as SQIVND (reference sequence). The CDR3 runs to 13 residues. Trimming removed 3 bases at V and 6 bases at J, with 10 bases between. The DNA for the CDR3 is TGTGCCAGTAGTATCGATCAGGGGGATACGCAGTATTTT. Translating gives CASSIDQGDTQYF.

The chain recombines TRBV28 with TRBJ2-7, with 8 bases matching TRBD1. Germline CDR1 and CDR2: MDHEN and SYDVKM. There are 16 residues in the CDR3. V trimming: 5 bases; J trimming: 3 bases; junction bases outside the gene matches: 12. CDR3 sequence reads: CASSPPMGTGVYEQYF. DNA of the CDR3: TGTGCCAGCAGTCCCCCTATGGGGACAGGCGTCTACGAGCAGTACTTC.

CDR3 sequence (DNA): TGTGCCAGTAGTATAGTCTCCAACTATGGCTACACCTTC. It translates to CASSIVSNYGYTF. The rearrangement links TRBV19 to TRBJ1-2; D is undetermined. The CDR3 totals 13 residues. The germline V and J ends were trimmed by 1 base and 2 bases, with 5 bases remaining between them. Germline lookup yields CDR1 LNHDA and CDR2 SQIVND (reference sequence).

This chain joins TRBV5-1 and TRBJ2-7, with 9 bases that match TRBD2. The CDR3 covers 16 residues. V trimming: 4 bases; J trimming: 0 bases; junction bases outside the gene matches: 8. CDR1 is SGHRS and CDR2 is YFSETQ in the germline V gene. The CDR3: CASSPPSGMSSYEQYF. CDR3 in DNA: TGCGCCAGCAGCCCTCCTAGCGGGATGAGCTCCTACGAGCAGTACTTC.

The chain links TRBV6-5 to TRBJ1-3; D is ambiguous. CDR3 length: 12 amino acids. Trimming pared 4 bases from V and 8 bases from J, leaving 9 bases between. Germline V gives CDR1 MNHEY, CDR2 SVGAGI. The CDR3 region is CASSSLADTIYF. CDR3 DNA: TGTGCCAGCAGTTCACTCGCGGACACCATATATTTT.

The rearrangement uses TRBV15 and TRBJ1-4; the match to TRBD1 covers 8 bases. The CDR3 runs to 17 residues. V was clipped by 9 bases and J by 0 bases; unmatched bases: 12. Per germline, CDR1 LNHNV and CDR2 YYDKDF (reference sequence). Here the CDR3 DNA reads TGTGCCACGGCGGAACCGGGACAGGCCACAACTAATGAAAAACTGTTTTTT. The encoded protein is CATAEPGQATTNEKLFF.

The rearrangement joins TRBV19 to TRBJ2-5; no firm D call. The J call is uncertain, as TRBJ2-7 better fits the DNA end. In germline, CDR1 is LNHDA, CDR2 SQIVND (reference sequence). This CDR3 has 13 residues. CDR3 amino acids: CASSETPSYEQYF. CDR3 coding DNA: TGTGCCAGTAGTGAGACTCCTTCCTACGAGCAGTACTTC.

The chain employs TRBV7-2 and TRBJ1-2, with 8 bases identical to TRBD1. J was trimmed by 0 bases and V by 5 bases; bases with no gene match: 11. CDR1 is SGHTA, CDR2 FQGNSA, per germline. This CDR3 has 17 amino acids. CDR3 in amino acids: CASSPRTGIIANYGYTF. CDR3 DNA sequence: TGTGCCAGCAGCCCGCGGACAGGGATTATAGCTAACTATGGCTACACCTTC.

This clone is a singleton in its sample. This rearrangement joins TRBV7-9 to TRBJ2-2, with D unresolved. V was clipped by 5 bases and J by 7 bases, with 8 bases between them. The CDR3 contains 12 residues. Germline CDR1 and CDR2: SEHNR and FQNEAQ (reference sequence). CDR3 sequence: CASSPHGGELFF. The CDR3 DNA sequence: TGTGCCAGCAGCCCCCACGGCGGGGAGCTGTTTTTT.

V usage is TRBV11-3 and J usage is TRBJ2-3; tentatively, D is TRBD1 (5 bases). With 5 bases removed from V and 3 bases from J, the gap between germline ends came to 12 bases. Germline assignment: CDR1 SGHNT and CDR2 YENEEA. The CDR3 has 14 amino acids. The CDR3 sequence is CASSLSGKTDTQYF. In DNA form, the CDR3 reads TGTGCCAGCAGCCTCTCAGGGAAAACAGATACGCAGTATTTT.

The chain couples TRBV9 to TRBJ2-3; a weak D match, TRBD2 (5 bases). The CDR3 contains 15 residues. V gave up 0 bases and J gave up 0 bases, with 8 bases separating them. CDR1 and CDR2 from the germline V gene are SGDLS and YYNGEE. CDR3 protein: CASSVGAVSTDTQYF. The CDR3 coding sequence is TGTGCCAGCAGCGTAGGAGCGGTTAGCACAGATACGCAGTATTTT.

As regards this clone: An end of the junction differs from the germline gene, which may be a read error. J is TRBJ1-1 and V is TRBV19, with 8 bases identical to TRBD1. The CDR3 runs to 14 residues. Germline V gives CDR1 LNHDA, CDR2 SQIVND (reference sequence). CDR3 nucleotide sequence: TGTGCCAGTAGCCCTCCGGGGACAGGTCGCGGGGAAACCTTT. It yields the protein CASSPPGTGRGETF.